This TCR beta chain was captured by sequencing in a study of blood T cell repertoires in COVID-19. As for the study in general: Specimens from acute and convalescent COVID-19 originated in the United States, Italy and Spain.

In the source study's methods: By means of reference gene primer amplification, nucleated cell counts were estimated. Method: immunoSEQ multiplex PCR; TCRdb's copy keeps in-frame clones and lacks some. V and J calls plus clone size are reproduced from that table; the DNA served to infer D and trimming. Here the sample spans fewer than 350,000 clones, around nine tenths being singletons. V was shortened by 4 bases and J by 7 bases, with 23 bases between the two germline ends. The germline CDR1 and CDR2 sequences are SGHRS and YFSETQ. The CDR3 spans 16 residues. Seattle's cohort entered during active infection and was followed longitudinally.

V and J are TRBV5-1 and TRBJ1-1; D is possibly TRBD1 (5 bases). The origin of this receptor is a woman aged 55-70 years with COVID-19, enrolled during active disease. Sequencing input: peripheral blood. The CDR3 reads CASSPGGAQALSEAFF. The CDR3 DNA sequence: TGCGCCAGCAGCCCGGGGGGAGCCCAGGCCCTTAGTGAAGCTTTCTTT. The full variable domain, rest sourced from reference TRBV5-1 and TRBJ1-1, is KAGVTQTPRYLIKTRGQQVTLSCSPISGHRSVSWYQQTPGQGLQFLFEYFSETQRNKGNFPGRFSGRQFSNSRSEMNVSTLELGDSALYLCASSPGGAQALSEAFFGQGTRLTVV.